This TCR beta chain was documented in a study of early T cells in non-severe SARS-CoV-2 infection. Study at large: Sequencing used unsorted whole-blood bulk RNA, so chains lack pairing.

This clonotype was detected only a few times. Attachment of unique molecular identifiers to individual cDNA molecules was performed. Via MiXCR, TCRdb re-called the 5' RACE reads, giving one row per CDR3 protein. The sample records about 56,000 distinct CDR3 sequences, about 10% being singletons. The sequence came from an adult who was a healthcare worker with PCR-confirmed SARS-CoV-2 infection or an uninfected control (not recorded which). What was sequenced was whole blood.

CDR3: CSAFPPGQGADTQYF. The DNA of the CDR3 is TGCAGTGCCTTTCCCCCGGGACAGGGGGCTGATACGCAGTATTTT. The rearrangement joins TRBV20-1 to TRBJ2-3; 12 bases agree with TRBD1. Per the germline V gene, CDR1 is DFQATT and CDR2 is SNEGSKA (reference sequence). The CDR3 totals 15 residues. V lost 6 bases and J lost 6; bases outside the gene matches: 10.